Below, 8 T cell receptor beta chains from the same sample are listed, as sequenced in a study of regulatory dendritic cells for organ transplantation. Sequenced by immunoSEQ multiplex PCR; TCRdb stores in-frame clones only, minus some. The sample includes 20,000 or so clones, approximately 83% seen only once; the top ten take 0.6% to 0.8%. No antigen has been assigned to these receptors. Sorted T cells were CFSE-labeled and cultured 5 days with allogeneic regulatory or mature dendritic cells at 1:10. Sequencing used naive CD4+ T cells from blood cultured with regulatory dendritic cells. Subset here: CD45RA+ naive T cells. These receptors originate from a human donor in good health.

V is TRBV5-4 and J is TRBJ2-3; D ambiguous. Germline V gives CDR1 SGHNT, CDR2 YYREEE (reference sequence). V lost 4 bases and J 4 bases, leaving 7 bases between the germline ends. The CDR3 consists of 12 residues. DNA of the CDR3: TGTGCCAGCAGCACCGAAGCAGATACGCAGTATTTT. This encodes CASSTEADTQYF.

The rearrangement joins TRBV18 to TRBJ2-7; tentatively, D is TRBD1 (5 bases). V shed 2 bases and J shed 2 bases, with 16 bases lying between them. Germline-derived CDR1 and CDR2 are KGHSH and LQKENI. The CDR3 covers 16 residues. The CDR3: CASSPRSQAFTYEQYF. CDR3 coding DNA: TGTGCCAGCTCACCAAGGTCACAGGCATTTACCTACGAGCAGTACTTC.

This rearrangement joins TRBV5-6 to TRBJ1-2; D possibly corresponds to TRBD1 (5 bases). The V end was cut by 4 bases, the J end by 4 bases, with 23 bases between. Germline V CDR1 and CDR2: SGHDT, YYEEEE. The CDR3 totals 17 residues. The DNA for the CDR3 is TGTGCCAGCAGCCCTGTGGGGGGACGCGTTTCGGGCTATGGCTACACCTTC. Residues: CASSPVGGRVSGYGYTF.

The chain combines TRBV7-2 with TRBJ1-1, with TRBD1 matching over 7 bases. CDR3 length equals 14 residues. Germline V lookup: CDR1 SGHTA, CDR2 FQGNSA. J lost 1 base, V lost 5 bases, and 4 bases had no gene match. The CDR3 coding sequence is TGTGCCAGCAGCCCGGGACAGCGGAACACTGAAGCTTTCTTT. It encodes CASSPGQRNTEAFF. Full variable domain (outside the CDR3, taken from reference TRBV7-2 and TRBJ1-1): GAGVSQSPSNKVTEKGKDVELRCDPISGHTALYWYRQSLGQGLEFLIYFQGNSAPDKSGLPSDRFSAERTGGSVSTLTIQRTQQEDSAVYLCASSPGQRNTEAFFGQGTRLTVV.

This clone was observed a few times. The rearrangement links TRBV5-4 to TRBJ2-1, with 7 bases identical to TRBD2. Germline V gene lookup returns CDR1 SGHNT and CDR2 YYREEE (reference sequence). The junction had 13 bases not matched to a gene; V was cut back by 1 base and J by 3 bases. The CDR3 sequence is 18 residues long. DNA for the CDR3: TGTGCCAGCAGCTTGAGGGTTTCGGCGGGAGTTGGCTACAATGAGCAGTTCTTC. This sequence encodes CASSLRVSAGVGYNEQFF.

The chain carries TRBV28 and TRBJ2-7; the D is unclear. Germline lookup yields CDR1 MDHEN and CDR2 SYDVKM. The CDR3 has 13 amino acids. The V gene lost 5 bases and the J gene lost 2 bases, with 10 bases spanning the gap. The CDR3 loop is CASSPGDPYEQYF. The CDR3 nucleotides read TGTGCCAGCAGTCCCGGCGACCCCTACGAGCAGTACTTC.

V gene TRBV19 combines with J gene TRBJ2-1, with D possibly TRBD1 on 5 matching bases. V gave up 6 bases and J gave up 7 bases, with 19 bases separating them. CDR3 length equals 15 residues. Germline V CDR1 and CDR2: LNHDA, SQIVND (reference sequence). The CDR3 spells CASSIDRGRENEQFF. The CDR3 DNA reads TGTGCCAGTAGCATCGATAGGGGAAGGGAAAATGAGCAGTTCTTC.

The CDR3 DNA sequence: TGTGCCAGCAGCCGAGACAGTAAAGAGACCCAGTACTTC. Translating it yields CASSRDSKETQYF. The chain links TRBV6-5 to TRBJ2-5; D possibly corresponds to TRBD1 (5 bases). The V end lost 6 bases, the J end lost 3 bases, and 11 bases lay between the germline ends. In germline, CDR1 is MNHEY, CDR2 SVGAGI. This CDR3 is built from 13 residues.